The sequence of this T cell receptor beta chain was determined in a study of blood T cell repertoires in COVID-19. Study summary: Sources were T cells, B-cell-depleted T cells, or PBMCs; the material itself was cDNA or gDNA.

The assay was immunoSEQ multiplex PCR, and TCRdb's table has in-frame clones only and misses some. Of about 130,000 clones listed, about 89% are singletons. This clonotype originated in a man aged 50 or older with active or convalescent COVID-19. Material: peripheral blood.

The DNA of the CDR3 is TGTGCCAGCAGCTTGGGTAGCGGGGGGGGTTACGAGCAGTACTTC. It translates to CASSLGSGGGYEQYF. V and J are TRBV11-2 and TRBJ2-7; 11 bases line up with TRBD2. With 3 bases clipped from V and 4 bases from J, the junction kept 5 bases outside the gene matches. CDR3 size: 15 residues. Per germline, CDR1 SGHAT and CDR2 FQNNGV.